This T cell receptor (beta chain) originates from a study of blood T cell repertoires in COVID-19. V was pared by 1 base and J by 6 bases, with 11 bases between. The CDR3 covers 14 residues. The V gene's germline CDR1 is SGHTA and CDR2 FQGNSA. This clone appeared a single time. Libraries were prepared by immunoSEQ multiplex PCR; TCRdb keeps only in-frame clonotypes and omits some of them. Among 300,000 to 400,000 clones listed, approximately 90% were seen once. The sequencing sample was made of PBMCs or T cells enriched from blood (not recorded which). V gene TRBV7-2 combines with J gene TRBJ2-3; a weak D match, TRBD2 (6 bases). The receptor was isolated from a man younger than 35 who had recovered from COVID-19. CDR3 nucleotide sequence: TGTGCCAGCAGCTTAGAGGGACTCGGGGATACGCAGTATTTT. It is translated as CASSLEGLGDTQYF.